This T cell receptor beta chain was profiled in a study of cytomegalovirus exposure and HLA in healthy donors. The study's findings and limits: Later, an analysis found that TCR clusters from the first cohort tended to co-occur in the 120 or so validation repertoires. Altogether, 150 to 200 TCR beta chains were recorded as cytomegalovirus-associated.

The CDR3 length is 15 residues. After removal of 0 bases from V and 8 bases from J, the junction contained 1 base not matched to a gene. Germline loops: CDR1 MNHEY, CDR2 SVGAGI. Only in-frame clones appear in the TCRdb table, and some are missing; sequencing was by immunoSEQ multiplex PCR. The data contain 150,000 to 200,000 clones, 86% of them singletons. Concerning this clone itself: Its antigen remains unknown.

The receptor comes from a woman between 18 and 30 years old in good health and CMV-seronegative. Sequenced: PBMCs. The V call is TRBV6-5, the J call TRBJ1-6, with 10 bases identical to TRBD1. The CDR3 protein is CASSYSGTGDSPLHF. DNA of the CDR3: TGTGCCAGCAGTTACTCGGGGACAGGGGATTCACCCCTCCACTTT.